This TCR beta chain stems from a study of a mutant IDH1 vaccine in newly diagnosed glioma. For the study at large: Patients received vaccination from 4-6 weeks after radiotherapy alone, or with temozolomide cycles. Patients had received radiotherapy, temozolomide, or both previously, most receiving both. Treated patients showed a male proportion of 62.5%, a female proportion of roughly 38%, and a mean age of around 40 years.

Clones were read by immunoSEQ multiplex PCR, and TCRdb kept only the in-frame ones, dropping some. The sample shows 60,000 or so clones, approximately 90% of them seen only once. The study's findings and limits: Immune responses arising from the vaccine appeared in around 93% of patients.

A word on this clone: Its specificity is not known.

Stated time point: week 5, during vaccination. In every dose of vaccine, 300 ug of mutant IDH1 20-mer peptide was given alongside topical imiquimod. V was clipped by 3 bases and J by 3 bases; unmatched bases: 14. CDR1 is MNHEY, CDR2 SMNVEV, per germline (reference sequence). The CDR3 is 18 residues long. The clonotype was recovered from a woman aged 40-49 years with glioma. The sample consisted of PBMCs, taken from a glioma patient whose treatment included an IDH1 peptide vaccine. The rearrangement joins TRBV27 to TRBJ2-7; TRBD2 agrees at 10 bases. The CDR3 region has the DNA TGTGCCAGCAGTTTGCAAGCGGGAGGGCTCCGCATCATCTACGAGCAGTACTTC. As protein: CASSLQAGGLRIIYEQYF.